Listed below are T cell receptor beta chains from one sample, sequenced in a study of cytomegalovirus exposure and HLA in healthy donors. Measured with immunoSEQ multiplex PCR; TCRdb has only the in-frame clones, and not every one. The repertoire has 170,000 or so clones, roughly 80% of them found once; the top ten carry about 4.9%. Sequencing was performed on PBMCs. The receptor set was obtained from a man aged 18 to 30 in good health and CMV-seronegative. Each CDR3 is given with its conserved first and last residue. A D gene is named only where the DNA matches it firmly. A clone size is listed for some rows: how often the clone was seen (once, few, many), or a class if it is expanded.

D	size	J	V	CDR3	DNA
NA	NA	TRBJ2-1	TRBV5-6	CASSLEGPWNEQFF	TGTGCCAGCAGCTTGGAGGGGCCGTGGAATGAGCAGTTCTTC
NA	NA	TRBJ2-3	TRBV7-3	CASSSTSKRTDTQYF	TGTGCCAGCAGCTCTACTAGCAAGCGCACAGATACGCAGTATTTT
NA	NA	TRBJ2-5	TRBV7-9	CASSVKTGTLYQETQYF	TGTGCCAGCAGCGTAAAAACCGGGACTCTGTACCAAGAGACCCAGTACTTC
NA	NA	TRBJ1-2	TRBV5-1	CASSLTGGAFGYTF	TGCGCCAGCAGCCTGACGGGGGGCGCGTTTGGCTACACCTTC
TRBD2	NA	TRBJ2-1	TRBV7-9	CASSLGLAGLNEQFF	TGTGCCAGCAGCCTTGGACTAGCGGGCCTCAATGAGCAGTTCTTC
NA	NA	TRBJ2-5	TRBV4-1	CASSQDLGRETQYF	TGCGCCAGCAGCCAAGATCTTGGCAGGGAGACCCAGTACTTC
NA	NA	TRBJ2-7	TRBV15	CATSRDRQYEQYF	TGTGCCACCAGCAGAGATCGACAATACGAGCAGTACTTC
NA	NA	TRBJ1-1	TRBV6-6	CASNLQETSTEAFF	TGTGCCAGCAACCTACAGGAGACTTCCACTGAAGCTTTCTTT
NA	NA	TRBJ2-7	TRBV4-2	CASSTRTARASYEQYF	TGTGCCAGCAGCACCCGGACAGCCCGAGCCTCCTACGAGCAGTACTTC
NA	NA	TRBJ1-2	TRBV5-5	CASSLVGVRGANGYTF	TGTGCCAGCAGCTTGGTTGGGGTACGGGGGGCAAATGGCTACACCTTC
TRBD2	NA	TRBJ2-3	TRBV4-1	CASSQGRTSGAEYF	TGCGCCAGCAGCCAGGGGAGGACTAGCGGGGCCGAGTATTTT
NA	NA	TRBJ1-1	TRBV19	CASSSGRTEAFF	TGTGCCAGTAGTTCCGGCAGGACTGAAGCTTTCTTT
TRBD1	NA	TRBJ2-3	TRBV25-1	CASSDDRVTDTQYF	TGTGCCAGCAGTGATGACAGGGTAACAGATACGCAGTATTTT
TRBD1	NA	TRBJ2-5	TRBV6-1	CASSEPGQGKETQYF	TGTGCCAGCAGCGAGCCGGGACAGGGCAAAGAGACCCAGTACTTC
NA	NA	TRBJ2-2	TRBV15	CATRREAGELFF	TGTGCCACCAGGCGAGAAGCCGGGGAGCTGTTTTTT
NA	NA	TRBJ2-7	TRBV6-1	CASLDSLTYEQYF	TGTGCCAGTCTGGACAGCCTGACCTACGAGCAGTACTTC
NA	once	TRBJ2-7	TRBV28	CASTDTGSTTYEQYF	TGTGCCAGCACCGACACGGGGTCAACCACCTACGAGCAGTACTTC
TRBD2	NA	TRBJ2-1	TRBV9	CASSVAIAGGRINEQFF	TGTGCCAGCAGCGTAGCTATAGCGGGGGGGCGTATCAATGAGCAGTTCTTC
NA	NA	TRBJ1-1	TRBV9	CASSVGAGMNTEAFF	TGTGCCAGCAGCGTAGGCGCAGGAATGAACACTGAAGCTTTCTTT
TRBD2	NA	TRBJ2-7	TRBV5-1	CASSLNLAGKSYEQYF	TGCGCCAGCAGCTTGAACCTAGCGGGTAAATCCTACGAGCAGTACTTC
NA	NA	TRBJ1-1	TRBV18	CASSPLHSSGLLEAFF	TGTGCCAGCTCACCCCTTCACAGCTCTGGATTGCTTGAAGCTTTCTTT
TRBD2	NA	TRBJ2-1	TRBV25-1	CASSEWRLAGVVEQFF	TGTGCCAGCAGTGAATGGAGACTAGCGGGAGTGGTTGAGCAGTTCTTC
NA	NA	TRBJ2-1	TRBV5-1	CASSPQEGNEQFF	TGCGCCAGCAGCCCACAGGAGGGCAATGAGCAGTTCTTC
NA	many	TRBJ1-5	TRBV19	CASSPTVVQPQHF	TGTGCCAGTAGTCCCACAGTGGTCCAGCCCCAGCATTTT
NA	few	TRBJ2-7	TRBV4-2	CASSQEGRGYEQYF	TGTGCCAGCAGCCAAGAAGGCAGGGGCTACGAGCAGTACTTC
NA	NA	TRBJ2-7	TRBV28	CASSFDGLDEQYF	TGTGCCAGCAGCTTTGACGGGTTGGACGAGCAGTACTTC
NA	NA	TRBJ1-4	TRBV4-3	CASSQDRASGLREKLFF	TGCGCCAGCAGCCAAGATAGGGCGTCAGGGCTGCGAGAAAAACTGTTTTTT
TRBD2	NA	TRBJ2-7	TRBV7-4	CASSLSGGRDDYEQYF	TGTGCCAGCAGCTTATCGGGGGGACGGGACGACTACGAGCAGTACTTC
NA	few	TRBJ2-3	TRBV9	CASSVEPGRTDTQYF	TGTGCCAGCAGCGTAGAACCTGGGAGGACAGATACGCAGTATTTT
TRBD2	NA	TRBJ2-7	TRBV7-3	CASSLGLAGPYEQYF	TGTGCCAGCAGCTTAGGGCTAGCGGGACCCTACGAGCAGTACTTC
TRBD1	NA	TRBJ2-7	TRBV5-1	CASSGASGTGSYEQYF	TGCGCCAGCAGCGGCGCCTCCGGGACAGGATCCTACGAGCAGTACTTC
TRBD1	NA	TRBJ2-1	TRBV27	CASSFRGNEQFF	TGTGCCAGCAGTTTCAGGGGGAATGAGCAGTTCTTC
TRBD2	once	TRBJ2-5	TRBV5-4	CASRPTSSGGTVETQYF	TGTGCCAGCAGGCCTACCTCTAGCGGGGGGACTGTGGAGACCCAGTACTTC
NA	NA	TRBJ2-5	TRBV27	CASSSLTQGTETQYF	TGTGCCAGCAGTTCCTTAACTCAGGGAACGGAGACCCAGTACTTC
TRBD2	NA	TRBJ2-3	TRBV4-2	CASSQGLAGGSTDTQYF	TGTGCCAGCAGCCAAGGACTAGCGGGGGGGTCCACAGATACGCAGTATTTT
TRBD2	NA	TRBJ2-5	TRBV5-1	CASSPRLAGGPKEQYF	TGCGCCAGCAGCCCCCGACTAGCGGGGGGCCCCAAGGAGCAGTACTTC
NA	few	TRBJ1-2	TRBV4-1	CASSQDRGKGYTF	TGCGCCAGCAGCCAAGACAGGGGTAAGGGCTACACCTTC
TRBD1	NA	TRBJ1-2	TRBV5-1	CASSLDGTGLGYTF	TGCGCCAGCAGCTTGGATGGGACAGGTCTTGGCTACACCTTC
TRBD2	NA	TRBJ2-1	TRBV9	CASSFSGGRQRGGHEQFF	TGTGCCAGCAGCTTTAGCGGGGGCCGGCAGAGAGGAGGCCATGAGCAGTTCTTC
NA	NA	TRBJ2-5	TRBV5-1	CASSLGGDHGTQYF	TGCGCCAGCAGCTTGGGCGGGGACCACGGGACCCAGTACTTC